Presented here are 25 T cell receptor beta chains from one specimen sequenced in a study of CD8 T cells in ankylosing spondylitis. From the 5' RACE reads, TCRdb called clonotypes with MiXCR, one entry per CDR3 protein. The sample carries 200,000 to 250,000 distinct CDR3 sequences, 20% to 30% recorded once. Sample: blood, either unsorted or a sorted T cell fraction (not recorded which). All receptors come from a male donor with ankylosing spondylitis or in good health (not recorded which).

This clonotype was counted at least ten times. The chain is built from TRBV12-3 or TRBV12-4 and TRBJ2-7; 8 positions match TRBD1. CDR3 size: 14 residues. V dropped 6 bases and J dropped 3; count of bases not matched to a gene: 7. The CDR3 DNA reads as TGTGCCAGCAGGACCGGGACAGGTAACTACGAGCAGTACTTC. It translates to CASRTGTGNYEQYF.

This clonotype came up many times. The rearrangement uses TRBV20-1 and TRBJ1-2, with 8 bases lining up with TRBD1. CDR3 length: 15 residues. V was pared by 5 bases and J by 6 bases, with 14 bases of the junction left unmatched. Per germline, CDR1 DFQATT and CDR2 SNEGSKA (reference sequence). CDR3 loop: CSAPGTGQRSNGYTF. CDR3 DNA sequence: TGCAGTGCTCCCGGGACAGGACAGCGGTCCAATGGCTACACCTTC.

In this sample, this clonotype turned up many times. The chain couples TRBV3-1 to TRBJ2-7, with 9 bases lining up with TRBD2. The ends lost 2 bases at V and 1 base at J; junction bases unmatched: 9. Germline values: CDR1 LGHDT, CDR2 YNNKEL (reference sequence). This CDR3 has 17 residues. The CDR3 coding sequence is TGTGCCAGCAGCCAACCCCTCGGGCGGGAGGGTTCCTACGAGCAGTACTTC. It is translated as CASSQPLGREGSYEQYF.

This clonotype was seen a few times. CDR3 region: CASRSNSGANVLTF. CDR3 sequence (DNA): TGTGCCAGCAGGTCCAACTCTGGGGCCAACGTCCTGACTTTC. The rearrangement joins TRBV12-3 or TRBV12-4 to TRBJ2-6; unclear D gene. The CDR3 is 14 residues long. V lost 6 bases to trimming and J lost 0 bases, with 6 bases between them.

This clonotype has a count of ten or more. V is TRBV20-1 and J is TRBJ1-1; 9 bases line up with TRBD1. V was clipped by 3 bases and J by 1 base; unmatched bases: 6. In germline, CDR1 is DFQATT, CDR2 SNEGSKA (reference sequence). The length of the CDR3 is 15 residues. CDR3 in amino acids: CSASYRGRGNTEAFF. The CDR3, as DNA: TGCAGTGCTAGTTACAGGGGGCGGGGGAACACTGAAGCTTTCTTT.

The rearrangement joins TRBV4-1 to TRBJ2-7; D remains unclear. The V end lost 1 base, the J end lost 3 bases, and 13 bases lay between the germline ends. Germline CDR1 and CDR2: MGHRA and YSYEKL. The CDR3 is made up of 15 amino acids. The CDR3 nucleotides read TGCGCCAGCAGCCAAGGTCTGGAGAATCACTACGAGCAGTACTTC. It encodes CASSQGLENHYEQYF.

This clonotype was counted once. This chain links TRBV5-1 with TRBJ2-1; TRBD2 aligns across 8 bases. V trimming: 4 bases; J trimming: 6 bases; junction bases outside the gene matches: 9. The CDR3 consists of 15 residues. Germline loops: CDR1 SGHRS, CDR2 YFSETQ. CDR3 sequence: CASSTLAAWVNEQFF. CDR3 sequence (DNA): TGCGCCAGCAGCACACTAGCGGCCTGGGTCAATGAGCAGTTCTTC.

This clonotype has only a few counts. The gene calls are TRBV3-1 and TRBJ2-1, with 8 bases that match TRBD1. The CDR3 extends over 18 amino acids. Germline V gives CDR1 LGHDT, CDR2 YNNKEL (reference sequence). The J segment lost 6 bases and the V segment lost 11 bases, leaving 24 bases of the junction unmatched. The CDR3 protein is CASCQDPAGTGVGNEQFF. Here the CDR3 DNA reads TGTGCCTCCTGCCAAGATCCGGCCGGGACAGGCGTCGGCAATGAGCAGTTCTTC.

This clonotype was seen only a few times. The rearrangement joins TRBV9 to TRBJ2-1; D may correspond to TRBD1 or TRBD2 (5 bases each). In germline, CDR1 is SGDLS, CDR2 YYNGEE. This CDR3 is 13 amino acids long. V was clipped by 4 bases and J by 9 bases, with 14 bases between them. The CDR3 DNA reads as TGTGCCAGCAGCTTCCGGGACGACGGTGAGCAGTTCTTC. Translation: CASSFRDDGEQFF.

This CDR3 reads CSARGLTGVDEAFF. CDR3 bases: TGCAGTGCTAGAGGGCTAACAGGGGTCGATGAAGCTTTCTTT. The chain uses TRBV20-1 and TRBJ1-1; the match to TRBD1 covers 7 bases. CDR1 and CDR2 (germline): DFQATT, SNEGSKA (reference sequence). The CDR3 totals 14 residues. J was trimmed by 7 bases and V by 1 base; bases with no gene match: 9.

This clonotype was seen ten or more times. The rearrangement links TRBV29-1 to TRBJ2-2, with TRBD2 identical over 11 bases. CDR3 length equals 15 residues. CDR1 and CDR2 from the germline V gene are SQVTM and ANQGSEA. V gave up 3 bases and J gave up 3 bases; unmatched junction bases: 3. The DNA of the CDR3 is TGCAGCGTTGACCTAGCGGGAGGTCACACCGGGGAGCTGTTTTTT. It encodes CSVDLAGGHTGELFF.

At least ten counts were recorded for this clonotype. This sequence joins TRBV27 and TRBJ2-3, with TRBD2 as a possible D gene (6 bases). This CDR3 contains 15 residues. Trimming removed 3 bases at V and 2 bases at J, with 12 bases between. Germline-derived CDR1 and CDR2 are MNHEY and SMNVEV (reference sequence). The CDR3 reads CASSLVGGFTDTQYF. In DNA, the CDR3 is TGTGCCAGCAGTTTGGTGGGAGGCTTCACAGATACGCAGTATTTT.

This clonotype was seen a handful of times. The chain links TRBV5-1 to TRBJ2-6; D is perhaps TRBD1 (6 bases). Trimming pared 6 bases from V and 4 bases from J, leaving 14 bases between. Germline lookup yields CDR1 SGHRS and CDR2 YFSETQ. This CDR3 comprises 15 residues. The DNA for the CDR3 is TGCGCCAGCACCGAAACAGGGAGAGGGGCCAACGTCCTGACTTTC. It is translated as CASTETGRGANVLTF.

The V call is TRBV6-1, the J call TRBJ1-5, with D tentatively TRBD1 (6 bases). Trimming removed 6 bases at V and 4 bases at J, with 16 bases between. The CDR3 spans 15 residues. Per germline, CDR1 MNHNS and CDR2 SASEGT. In DNA, the CDR3 is TGTGCCAGCAGGGAACCCGACAGGACGAATCAGCCCCAGCATTTT. This codes for CASREPDRTNQPQHF.

This clonotype was observed many times. This rearrangement joins TRBV6-5 to TRBJ1-5; no clear D gene. This CDR3 contains 12 residues. The V end was cut by 8 bases, the J end by 3 bases, with 8 bases between. Per germline, CDR1 MNHEY and CDR2 SVGAGI. CDR3 sequence reads: CASGRYNQPQHF. DNA of the CDR3: TGTGCCAGCGGCCGGTACAATCAGCCCCAGCATTTT.

As to this clonotype: This may be a read error: a much more frequent sequence differs by one nucleotide. V usage is TRBV5-1 and J usage is TRBJ2-7; a weak D match, TRBD2 (6 bases). CDR1 is SGHRS, CDR2 YFSETQ, per germline. CDR3 length equals 14 residues. CDR3 bases: TGCGCCAGCAGCTTGGGTCAGGAGGACTACGATCAGTACTTC. Protein: CASSLGQEDYDQYF.

There are many counts of this clonotype. The genes are TRBV7-8 and TRBJ1-2; D call uncertain. This CDR3 region has 14 residues. Between the trimmed V and J ends, which lost 1 base and 8 bases, there was a span of 14 bases. Germline CDR1 and CDR2: SGHVS and FQNEAQ. CDR3 protein: CASSLDPDPSGYTF. The CDR3 coding sequence is TGTGCCAGCAGCTTAGACCCTGATCCTTCGGGCTACACCTTC.

The sample holds many counts of this clonotype. The chain recombines TRBV10-3 with TRBJ2-3; a weak D match, TRBD2 (5 bases). CDR1 and CDR2 from the germline V gene are ENHRY and SYGVKD. V lost 4 bases and J lost 0, with 8 bases in between. The CDR3 has 14 residues. CDR3 residues: CAISATRSTDTQYF. DNA of the CDR3: TGTGCCATCAGTGCTACTAGGAGCACAGATACGCAGTATTTT.

CDR3: CASSPGLAGGPGTGELFF. The CDR3 DNA reads as TGTGCCAGCAGCCCGGGTCTAGCGGGAGGGCCGGGCACCGGGGAGCTGTTTTTT. This chain joins TRBV11-2 and TRBJ2-2; 12 bases align to TRBD2. Looked up from germline, CDR1 is SGHAT and CDR2 is FQNNGV. V gave up 5 bases and J gave up 4 bases; unmatched junction bases: 11. The CDR3 totals 18 residues.

This clonotype was seen many times. The chain recombines TRBV4-3 with TRBJ2-7, with 9 bases fitting TRBD2. Germline loops: CDR1 LGHNA, CDR2 YSLEER. The CDR3 extends over 17 amino acids. Trimming cost V 1 base and J 4 bases; bases outside gene matches: 11. The CDR3 sequence is CASSQGLSAGGWYEQYF. As DNA, the CDR3 is TGCGCCAGCAGCCAAGGGCTTTCAGCGGGAGGATGGTACGAGCAGTACTTC.

This chain connects TRBV29-1 to TRBJ1-2; tentative D call: TRBD1 (6 bases). The CDR3 consists of 12 residues. CDR1 and CDR2 (germline): SQVTM, ANQGSEA. Trimming stripped 7 bases from V and 4 bases from J, with 13 bases between. As DNA, the CDR3 is TGCAGCGCACAGGGAAGAGTCTATGGCTACACCTTC. It is translated as CSAQGRVYGYTF.

The chain links TRBV29-1 to TRBJ2-3; 8 nucleotides line up with TRBD1. The length of the CDR3 is 14 residues. Germline V gene lookup returns CDR1 SQVTM and CDR2 ANQGSEA. Losses at the gene ends were 6 bases for V and 0 bases for J; bases not matched to a gene: 5. In nucleotides, the CDR3 is TGCAGCGTAGCAGGGGGCTTTAGCACAGATACGCAGTATTTT. This codes for CSVAGGFSTDTQYF.

This clonotype was seen many times. The rearrangement joins TRBV25-1 to TRBJ2-1; 7 nucleotides agree with TRBD1. V gave up 6 bases and J gave up 8 bases; unmatched junction bases: 7. The CDR3 is 13 amino acids. The germline V gene has CDR1 MGHDK and CDR2 SYGVNS. The CDR3 reads CASSLTGVYEQFF. The DNA of the CDR3 is TGTGCCAGCAGCCTTACAGGGGTGTATGAGCAGTTCTTC.

This clonotype has a count of ten or more. The chain combines TRBV12-3 or TRBV12-4 with TRBJ1-3; no clear D gene. With 6 bases removed from V and 2 bases from J, the gap between germline ends came to 2 bases. There are 11 residues in the CDR3. This CDR3 reads CASSPGNTIYF. In DNA form, the CDR3 reads TGTGCCAGCAGCCCTGGAAACACCATATATTTT.

There are many counts of this clonotype. Here the CDR3 DNA reads TGTGCCAGCAGTTACTCGGGAATAGCGGGAGTCTACAATGAGCAGTTCTTC. Protein product: CASSYSGIAGVYNEQFF. The chain is built from TRBV6-5 and TRBJ2-1; TRBD2 matches at 9 bases. This CDR3 contains 17 residues. J gave up 3 bases and V 0 bases, and 6 bases lay outside the gene matches. CDR1 is MNHEY and CDR2 is SVGAGI in the germline V gene.